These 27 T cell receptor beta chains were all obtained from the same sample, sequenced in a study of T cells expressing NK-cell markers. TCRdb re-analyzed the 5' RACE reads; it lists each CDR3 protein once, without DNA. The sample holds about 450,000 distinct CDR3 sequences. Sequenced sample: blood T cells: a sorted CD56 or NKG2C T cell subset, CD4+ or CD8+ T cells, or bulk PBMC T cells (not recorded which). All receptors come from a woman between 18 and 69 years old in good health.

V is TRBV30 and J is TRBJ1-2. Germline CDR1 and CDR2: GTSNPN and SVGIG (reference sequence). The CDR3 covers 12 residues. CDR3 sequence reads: CAWTGRNYGYTF.

CDR3 region: CASSPLSGRAIKNIQYF. The chain joins TRBV28 to TRBJ2-4; TCRdb's D call, TRBD2, is unchecked because there is no DNA. The V gene's germline CDR1 is MDHEN and CDR2 SYDVKM. The CDR3 spans 17 residues.

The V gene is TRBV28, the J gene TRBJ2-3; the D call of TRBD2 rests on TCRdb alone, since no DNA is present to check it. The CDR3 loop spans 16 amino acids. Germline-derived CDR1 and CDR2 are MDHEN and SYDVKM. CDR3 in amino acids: CASTSGTLPRTDTQYF.

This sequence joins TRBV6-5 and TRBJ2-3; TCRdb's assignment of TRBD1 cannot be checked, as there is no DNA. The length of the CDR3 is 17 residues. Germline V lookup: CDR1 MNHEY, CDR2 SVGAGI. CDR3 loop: CASSYRRPGTSTDTQYF.

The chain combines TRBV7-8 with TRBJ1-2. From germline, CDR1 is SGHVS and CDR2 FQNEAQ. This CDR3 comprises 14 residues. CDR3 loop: CASSEGSGGGGYTF. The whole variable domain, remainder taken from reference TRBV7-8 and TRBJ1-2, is GAGVSQSPRYKVAKRGQDVALRCDPISGHVSLFWYQQALGQGPEFLTYFQNEAQLDKSGLPSDRFFAERPEGSVSTLKIQRTQQEDSAVYLCASSEGSGGGGYTFGSGTRLTVV.

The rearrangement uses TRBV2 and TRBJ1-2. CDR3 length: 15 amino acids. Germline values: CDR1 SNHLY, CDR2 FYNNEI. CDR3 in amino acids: CASSERGPHNSGYTF.

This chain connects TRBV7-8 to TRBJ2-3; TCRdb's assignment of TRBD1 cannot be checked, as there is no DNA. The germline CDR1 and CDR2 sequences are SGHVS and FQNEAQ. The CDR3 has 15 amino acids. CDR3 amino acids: CASSPKWTGPDTQYF.

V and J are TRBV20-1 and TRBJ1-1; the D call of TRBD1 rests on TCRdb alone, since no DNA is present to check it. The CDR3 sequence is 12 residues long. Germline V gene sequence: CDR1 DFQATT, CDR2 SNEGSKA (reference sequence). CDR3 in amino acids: CSANRDSTEAFF.

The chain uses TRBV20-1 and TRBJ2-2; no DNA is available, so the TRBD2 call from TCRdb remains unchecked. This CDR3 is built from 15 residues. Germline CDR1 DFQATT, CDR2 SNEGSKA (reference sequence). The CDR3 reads CSARPQIARSGELFF.

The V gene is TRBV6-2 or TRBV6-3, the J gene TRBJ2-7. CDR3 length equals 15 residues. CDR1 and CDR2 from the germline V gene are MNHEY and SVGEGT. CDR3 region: CASTTRAGAPYEQYF.

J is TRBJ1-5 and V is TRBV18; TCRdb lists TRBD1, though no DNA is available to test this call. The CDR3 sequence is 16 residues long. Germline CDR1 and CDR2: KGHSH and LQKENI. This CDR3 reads CASSPGGQGRHQPQHF.

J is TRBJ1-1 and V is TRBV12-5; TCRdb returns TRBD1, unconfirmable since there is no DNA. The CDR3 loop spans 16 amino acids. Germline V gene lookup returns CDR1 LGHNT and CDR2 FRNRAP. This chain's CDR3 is CASGLPRGGNRIEAFF.

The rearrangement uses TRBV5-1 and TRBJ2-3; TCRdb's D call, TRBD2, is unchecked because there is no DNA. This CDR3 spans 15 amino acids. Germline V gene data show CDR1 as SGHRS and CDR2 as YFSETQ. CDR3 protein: CASSPTSGSSDTQYF.

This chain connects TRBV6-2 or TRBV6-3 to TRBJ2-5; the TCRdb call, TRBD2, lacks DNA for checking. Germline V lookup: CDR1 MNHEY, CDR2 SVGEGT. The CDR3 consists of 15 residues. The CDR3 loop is CASSYVLAARETQYF.

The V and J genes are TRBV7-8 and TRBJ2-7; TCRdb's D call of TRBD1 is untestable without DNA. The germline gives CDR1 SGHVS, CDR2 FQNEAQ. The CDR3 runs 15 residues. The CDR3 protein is CASSLAGLGPYEQYF.

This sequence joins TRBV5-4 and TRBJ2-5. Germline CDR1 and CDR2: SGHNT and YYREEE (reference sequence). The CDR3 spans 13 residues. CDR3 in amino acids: CASSLGFGETQYF.

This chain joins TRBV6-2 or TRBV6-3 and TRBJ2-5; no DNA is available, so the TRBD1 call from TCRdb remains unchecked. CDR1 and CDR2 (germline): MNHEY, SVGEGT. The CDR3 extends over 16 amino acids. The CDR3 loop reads CASSLRTGQTQETQYF.

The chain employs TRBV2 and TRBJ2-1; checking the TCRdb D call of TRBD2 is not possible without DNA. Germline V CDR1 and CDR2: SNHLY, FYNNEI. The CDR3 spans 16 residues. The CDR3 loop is CASRAFSGGATNEQFF.

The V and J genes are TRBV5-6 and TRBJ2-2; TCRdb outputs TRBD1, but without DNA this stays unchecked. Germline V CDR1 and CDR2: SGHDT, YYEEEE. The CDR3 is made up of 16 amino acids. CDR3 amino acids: CASSLDTGGWTGELFF.

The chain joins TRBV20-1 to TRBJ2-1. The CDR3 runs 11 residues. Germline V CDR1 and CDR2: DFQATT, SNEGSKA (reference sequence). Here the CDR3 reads CSARVVGEQFF.

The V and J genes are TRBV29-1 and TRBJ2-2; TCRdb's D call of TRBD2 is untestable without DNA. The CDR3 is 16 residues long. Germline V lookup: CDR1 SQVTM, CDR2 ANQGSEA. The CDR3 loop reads CSAAPLAGVSAGELFF.

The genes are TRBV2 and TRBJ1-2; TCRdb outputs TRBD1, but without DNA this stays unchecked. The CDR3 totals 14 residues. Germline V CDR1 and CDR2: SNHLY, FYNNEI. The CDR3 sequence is CASRETDYSYGYTF.

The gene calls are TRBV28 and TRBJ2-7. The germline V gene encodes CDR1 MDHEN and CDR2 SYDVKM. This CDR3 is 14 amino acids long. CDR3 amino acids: CASSIATLGYEQYF. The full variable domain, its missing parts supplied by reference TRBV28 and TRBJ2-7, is DVKVTQSSRYLVKRTGEKVFLECVQDMDHENMFWYRQDPGLGLRLIYFSYDVKMKEKGDIPEGYSVSREKKERFSLILESASTNQTSMYLCASSIATLGYEQYFGPGTRLTVT.

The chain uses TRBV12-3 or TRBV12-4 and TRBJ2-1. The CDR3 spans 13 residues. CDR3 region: CASSPPDYNEQFF.

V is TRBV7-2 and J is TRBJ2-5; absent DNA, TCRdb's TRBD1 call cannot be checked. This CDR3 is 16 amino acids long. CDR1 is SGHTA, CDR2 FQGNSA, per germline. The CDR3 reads CASSFQRSQGRETQYF.

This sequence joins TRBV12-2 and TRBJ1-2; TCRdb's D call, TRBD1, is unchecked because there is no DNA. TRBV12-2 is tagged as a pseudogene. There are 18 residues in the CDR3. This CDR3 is CASRLVGGRGNGLLGYTF.

This CDR3 is CSASPNGRENYNEQFF. The gene calls are TRBV20-1 and TRBJ2-1; TCRdb reports TRBD1, a call that lacks DNA to check it against. CDR1 DFQATT and CDR2 SNEGSKA come from the germline V gene (reference sequence). The CDR3 runs to 16 residues.